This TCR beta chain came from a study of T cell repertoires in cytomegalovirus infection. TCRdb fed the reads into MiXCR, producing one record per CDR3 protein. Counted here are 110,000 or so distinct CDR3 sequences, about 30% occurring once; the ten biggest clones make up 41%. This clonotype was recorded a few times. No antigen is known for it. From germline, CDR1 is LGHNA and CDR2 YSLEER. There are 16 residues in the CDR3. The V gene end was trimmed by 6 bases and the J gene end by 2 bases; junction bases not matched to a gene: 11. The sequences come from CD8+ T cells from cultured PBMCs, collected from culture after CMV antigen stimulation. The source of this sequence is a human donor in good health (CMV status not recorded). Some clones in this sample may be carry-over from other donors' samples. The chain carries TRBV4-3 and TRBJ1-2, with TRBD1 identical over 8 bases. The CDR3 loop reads CASREGTGGENYGYTF. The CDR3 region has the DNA TGCGCCAGCAGGGAGGGGACAGGCGGGGAAAACTATGGCTACACCTTC.